What follows is one TCR beta chain and its context. In the original workflow: Amplification with reference gene primers provided the estimates of nucleated cell counts. Measured with immunoSEQ multiplex PCR; TCRdb has only the in-frame clones, and not every one. Clonal size and the V and J genes are those of that table, whereas D and trimming came from the DNA. The table records 120,000 or so clones, approximately 81% of them present only once. CDR1 is LNHDA, CDR2 SQIVND, per germline (reference sequence). V trimming: 3 bases; J trimming: 5 bases; junction bases outside the gene matches: 0. CDR3 size: 13 residues. This sample is part of a study of blood T cell repertoires in COVID-19. Study information: Samples came from the United States, Italy and Spain, spanning acute and convalescent COVID-19. PBMCs, B-cell-depleted T cells, or T cells provided the cDNA or gDNA that made up the material.

This clonotype was sampled from a woman aged 45 to 65 with acute or convalescent COVID-19. The sequenced sample consisted of peripheral blood. The gene calls are TRBV19 and TRBJ1-5; 8 nucleotides agree with TRBD1. The CDR3 bases are TGTGCCAGTAGTATGGACAGGGATCAGCCCCAGCATTTT. Encoded protein: CASSMDRDQPQHF.